Presented here are 14 T cell receptor beta chains from one specimen sequenced in a study of T cell changes during pregnancy in multiple sclerosis. TCRdb's copy holds only in-frame clones and misses some; the assay was immunoSEQ multiplex PCR. The sample comprises approximately 60,000 clones, around 93% of which are singletons, and roughly 0.33% rests with the top ten. The sequenced sample was CD4+ T cells from peripheral blood mononuclear cells, obtained before pregnancy. These receptors were taken from a female donor with multiple sclerosis, enrolled in a pregnancy study.

A few counts support this clone. The rearrangement links TRBV30 to TRBJ2-1, with 16 bases identical to TRBD2. CDR1 GTSNPN and CDR2 SVGIG come from the germline V gene (reference sequence). V trimming: 4 bases; J trimming: 4 bases; junction bases outside the gene matches: 10. The CDR3 runs to 18 residues. The CDR3 reads CAWTMGLAGGPKYNEQFF. CDR3 sequence (DNA): TGTGCCTGGACCATGGGACTAGCGGGAGGGCCGAAATACAATGAGCAGTTCTTC.

The chain joins TRBV7-2 to TRBJ2-1; TRBD1 might be the D (6 bases). V was trimmed by 7 bases and J by 5 bases, leaving 18 bases between them. The CDR3 is 15 amino acids. The V gene's germline CDR1 is SGHTA and CDR2 FQGNSA. The CDR3 loop is CASTYQWTADNEQFF. The CDR3 DNA is TGTGCCAGCACCTACCAGTGGACAGCAGACAATGAGCAGTTCTTC.

This clone appeared once. The J gene is TRBJ2-5, the V gene TRBV19; D might be TRBD1 (6 bases). Trimming removed 5 bases at V and 5 bases at J, with 18 bases between. The CDR3 is 15 amino acids. CDR1 is LNHDA, CDR2 SQIVND, per germline (reference sequence). This chain's CDR3 is CASSPQQGHGETQYF. The CDR3 DNA is TGTGCCAGTAGTCCTCAACAGGGCCATGGGGAGACCCAGTACTTC.

V is TRBV25-1 and J is TRBJ2-1, with 11 bases identical to TRBD2. The CDR3 is 17 amino acids. Germline values: CDR1 MGHDK, CDR2 SYGVNS. V was clipped by 3 bases and J by 4 bases; unmatched bases: 8. The CDR3 nucleotides are TGTGCCAGCAGTGATCTACGGCTAGCGGGAGGATACAATGAGCAGTTCTTC. Protein product: CASSDLRLAGGYNEQFF.

The gene calls are TRBV6-5 and TRBJ2-1; TRBD2 matches 12 bases. Germline-derived CDR1 and CDR2 are MNHEY and SVGAGI. CDR3 length equals 15 residues. Trimming cost V 6 bases and J 7 bases; bases outside gene matches: 7. CDR3: CASSLGLAGRNEQFF. DNA of the CDR3: TGTGCCAGCAGCTTGGGACTAGCGGGTCGGAATGAGCAGTTCTTC.

The chain employs TRBV5-1 and TRBJ2-1; D is undetermined. The CDR3 is 15 residues long. The V end lost 0 bases, the J end lost 5 bases, and 12 bases lay between the germline ends. Germline loops: CDR1 SGHRS, CDR2 YFSETQ. DNA of the CDR3: TGCGCCAGCAGCTTGGTAGTAGGTCAGGACAATGAGCAGTTCTTC. This sequence encodes CASSLVVGQDNEQFF.

This chain joins TRBV6-5 and TRBJ2-7; TRBD1 agrees at 7 bases. The V and J ends lost 0 bases and 2 bases, in that order; junction bases with no gene match: 4. Germline assignment: CDR1 MNHEY and CDR2 SVGAGI. The CDR3 extends over 15 amino acids. CDR3 loop: CASSYSGTEAYEQYF. CDR3 coding DNA: TGTGCCAGCAGTTACTCCGGGACAGAGGCCTACGAGCAGTACTTC.

This chain connects TRBV19 to TRBJ1-3, with 7 bases aligning to TRBD1. Germline V gene data show CDR1 as LNHDA and CDR2 as SQIVND (reference sequence). V was clipped by 6 bases and J by 1 base; unmatched bases: 6. This CDR3 has 15 residues. The CDR3 DNA reads as TGTGCCAGTAGGAGACAGGGACGGTCTGGAAACACCATATATTTT. Protein: CASRRQGRSGNTIYF. The full variable domain, rest sourced from reference TRBV19 and TRBJ1-3, is DGGITQSPKYLFRKEGQNVTLSCEQNLNHDAMYWYRQDPGQGLRLIYYSQIVNDFQKGDIAEGYSVSREKKESFPLTVTSAQKNPTAFYLCASRRQGRSGNTIYFGEGSWLTVV.

This rearrangement joins TRBV14 to TRBJ1-6; D unresolved. The CDR3 consists of 14 residues. Germline values: CDR1 SGHDN, CDR2 FVKESK. Deletions cut 0 bases from V and 6 bases from J, with 6 bases between. CDR3 sequence (DNA): TGTGCCAGCAGCCAAGAAGCAAGTAATTCACCCCTCCACTTT. Residues: CASSQEASNSPLHF.

The count of this clone is one. The chain is built from TRBV16 and TRBJ1-1; TRBD1 aligns across 7 bases. Trimming at V came to 0 bases and at J to 8 bases, leaving 12 bases not matched to a gene. The CDR3 is 16 amino acids. Germline V gene sequence: CDR1 KGHSY, CDR2 FQNENV. CDR3 amino acids: CASSQSLDRVSREAFF. The DNA of the CDR3 is TGTGCCAGCAGCCAATCCCTTGACAGGGTCAGCAGAGAAGCTTTCTTT.

The V call is TRBV4-1, the J call TRBJ1-2; unclear D gene. Trimming cost V 1 base and J 5 bases, with 17 bases left between them. CDR1 and CDR2 from the germline V gene are MGHRA and YSYEKL. The CDR3 covers 16 residues. This CDR3 reads CASSQVGGGGGYGYTF. DNA for the CDR3: TGCGCCAGCAGCCAAGTTGGTGGAGGAGGAGGATATGGCTACACCTTC.

This chain links TRBV5-4 with TRBJ2-1, with 9 bases lining up with TRBD2. V gave up 4 bases and J gave up 6 bases; unmatched junction bases: 11. The CDR3 length is 16 residues. Germline assignment: CDR1 SGHNT and CDR2 YYREEE (reference sequence). CDR3 nucleotide sequence: TGTGCCAGCAGCCAAATCAAGACTAGCGGATTCAATGAGCAGTTCTTC. The encoded protein is CASSQIKTSGFNEQFF.

Written as DNA, the CDR3 is TGCAGCGTTGAAGATCGACAGGGGCCCTATGGCTACACCTTC. Protein sequence: CSVEDRQGPYGYTF. The chain has TRBV29-1 and TRBJ1-2, with 8 bases that match TRBD1. J was trimmed by 4 bases and V by 0 bases; bases with no gene match: 4. This CDR3 contains 14 residues. Germline V gene data show CDR1 as SQVTM and CDR2 as ANQGSEA.

The chain couples TRBV5-1 to TRBJ2-3; D perhaps matches TRBD1 (6 bases). The CDR3 has 16 residues. Trimming pared 1 base from V and 4 bases from J, leaving 16 bases between. Germline assignment: CDR1 SGHRS and CDR2 YFSETQ. DNA for the CDR3: TGCGCCAGCAGCTTGTTAAAACAGGGCCAGCCAGATACGCAGTATTTT. Translation: CASSLLKQGQPDTQYF.